The 14 T cell receptor beta chains in this list originate from one sample, sequenced in a study of cytomegalovirus exposure and HLA in healthy donors. The PCR had 60 Vbeta and 13 Jbeta primers. Libraries were prepared by immunoSEQ multiplex PCR; TCRdb keeps only in-frame clonotypes and omits some of them. The sample shows roughly 130,000 clones, around 80% of them seen only once. What was sequenced was PBMCs. These receptors were collected from a man between 18 and 29 years old in good health and CMV-seronegative.

The V and J genes are TRBV23-1 and TRBJ1-1; D is undetermined. TRBV23-1 is an ORF for which the function is uncertain. The CDR3 covers 13 residues. The V end lost 7 bases, the J end lost 1 base, and 10 bases lay between the germline ends. CDR3 region: CASTKRRNTEAFF. The DNA of the CDR3 is TGCGCCAGCACGAAGAGGAGGAACACTGAAGCTTTCTTT.

The CDR3 DNA sequence: TGTGCCAGCAGTTCTTCCGGGACAGGGGGCCGAGCGGCTGAAGCTTTCTTT. Translating gives CASSSSGTGGRAAEAFF. The chain has TRBV28 and TRBJ1-1; 12 nucleotides align to TRBD1. V trimming: 4 bases; J trimming: 6 bases; junction bases outside the gene matches: 12. The germline CDR1 and CDR2 sequences are MDHEN and SYDVKM. The CDR3 loop spans 17 amino acids.

The chain is built from TRBV9 and TRBJ2-7, with TRBD2 matching 11 bases. This CDR3 comprises 21 residues. Germline V CDR1 and CDR2: SGDLS, YYNGEE. V lost 3 bases to trimming and J lost 3 bases; unmatched junction nucleotides: 23. Here the CDR3 reads CASSEYARTSGLDRVYYEQYV. DNA for the CDR3: TGTGCCAGCAGCGAATATGCTCGGACTAGCGGGTTGGATAGGGTTTACTACGAGCAGTACGTC.

The CDR3 bases are TGCGCCACGCGCGAGGGGGTCGCCGGGGAGCTGTTTTTT. Translating gives CATREGVAGELFF. The rearrangement uses TRBV5-1 and TRBJ2-2, with D perhaps matching TRBD1 (6 bases). The CDR3 totals 13 residues. Looked up from germline, CDR1 is SGHRS and CDR2 is YFSETQ. Trimming pared 9 bases from V and 6 bases from J, leaving 15 bases between. The full variable domain, its missing parts supplied by reference TRBV5-1 and TRBJ2-2, is KAGVTQTPRYLIKTRGQQVTLSCSPISGHRSVSWYQQTPGQGLQFLFEYFSETQRNKGNFPGRFSGRQFSNSRSEMNVSTLELGDSALYLCATREGVAGELFFGEGSRLTVL.

The V call is TRBV4-3, the J call TRBJ2-2; TRBD2 aligns across 14 bases. After removal of 4 bases from V and 8 bases from J, the junction contained 12 bases not matched to a gene. Per the germline V gene, CDR1 is LGHNA and CDR2 is YSLEER. The CDR3 runs to 18 residues. CDR3 loop: CASSRSTSGRAIFGELFF. The CDR3 region has the DNA TGCGCCAGCAGCCGTTCGACTAGCGGGAGGGCCATCTTTGGGGAGCTGTTTTTT.

V and J are TRBV5-8 and TRBJ2-5, with TRBD1 matching 12 bases. Trimming cost V 4 bases and J 1 base; bases outside gene matches: 8. CDR1 is SGHTS, CDR2 YDEGEE, per germline. The CDR3 runs to 17 residues. CDR3 loop: CASSPGQGARGQETQYF. The CDR3 nucleotides are TGTGCCAGCAGCCCGGGACAGGGGGCGCGAGGCCAAGAGACCCAGTACTTC.

As regards this clone: The junction differs from germline at one of its ends, possibly a read error. The identical CDR3 is also encoded by other nucleotide sequences in the sample. CDR3 nucleotides: TGTGCCAGCAGCTCAGGGGTTCGTGGCACTGAGGCTTTCTTT. Translation gives CASSSGVRGTEAFF. The chain recombines TRBV9 with TRBJ1-1, with D possibly TRBD1 on 6 matching bases. The CDR3 runs 14 residues. CDR1 is SGDLS and CDR2 is YYNGEE in the germline V gene.

The chain links TRBV7-2 to TRBJ1-4; perhaps TRBD1 as D (5 bases). The germline V and J ends were trimmed by 4 bases and 8 bases, with 14 bases remaining between them. In germline, CDR1 is SGHTA, CDR2 FQGNSA. The CDR3 loop spans 14 amino acids. The CDR3 sequence is CASSSNSGREKLFF. CDR3 in DNA: TGTGCCAGCAGCTCCAATTCAGGGCGAGAAAAACTGTTTTTT.

As concerns this clone: The junction differs from germline at one of its ends, possibly a read error. The chain combines TRBV7-7 with TRBJ2-5; TRBD1 aligns across 9 bases. Germline V CDR1 and CDR2: SSHAT, FNYEAQ (reference sequence). The CDR3 runs to 15 residues. The CDR3 here is CASSPGQGRGETQYF. The CDR3 DNA reads TGTGCTAGCAGCCCGGGACAGGGCCGGGGAGAGACCCAGTACTTC.

V and J are TRBV6-1 and TRBJ2-7; D unresolved. The CDR3 runs 13 residues. Germline V gives CDR1 MNHNS, CDR2 SASEGT. Trimming removed 3 bases at V and 3 bases at J, with 9 bases between. The DNA for the CDR3 is TGTGCCAGCAGTGATTTATTACTCTACGAGCAGTACTTC. This codes for CASSDLLLYEQYF.

The chain recombines TRBV7-3 with TRBJ2-5; D gene uncertain. Deletions cut 3 bases from V and 5 bases from J, with 7 bases between. The CDR3 sequence is 12 residues long. Germline CDR1 SGHTA, CDR2 FQGTGA. For the CDR3, the DNA is TGTGCCAGCAGCTTTCCCGGGGAGACCCAGTACTTC. It translates to CASSFPGETQYF.

The CDR3 bases are TGTGCCAGCAGATCCCAACTAGCGGGAGCGTACGAGCAGTACTTC. The encoded protein is CASRSQLAGAYEQYF. The gene calls are TRBV6-5 and TRBJ2-7; the match to TRBD2 covers 11 bases. The CDR3 loop spans 15 amino acids. Germline V gives CDR1 MNHEY, CDR2 SVGAGI. With 6 bases clipped from V and 4 bases from J, the junction kept 8 bases outside the gene matches.

The chain links TRBV30 to TRBJ1-6; maybe TRBD1 (5 bases). Trimming left V 5 bases short and J 7 bases short, with 12 bases between. Germline CDR1 is GTSNPN and CDR2 is SVGIG (reference sequence). The CDR3 loop spans 13 amino acids. The CDR3 DNA reads TGTGCCTGGGAGGACACAATGAATTCACCCCTCCACTTT. Encoded protein: CAWEDTMNSPLHF.

In its sample, this clone was seen a few times. The rearrangement joins TRBV5-1 to TRBJ1-5; maybe TRBD1 (6 bases). CDR1 and CDR2 (germline): SGHRS, YFSETQ. The V end lost 0 bases, the J end lost 6 bases, and 13 bases lay between the germline ends. CDR3 length: 15 amino acids. The chain's CDR3 is CASSLEAGDPQPQHF. The CDR3 coding sequence is TGCGCCAGCAGCTTGGAGGCAGGGGATCCTCAGCCCCAGCATTTT.